The clone carrying this TCR beta chain appeared a single time. This sample was taken from a study of blood T cell repertoires in COVID-19. For the study at large: The samples span acute and convalescent COVID-19 from the United States, Italy and Spain. T cells, B-cell-depleted T cells, or PBMCs provided the cDNA or gDNA that served as material.

Under the authors' procedure: Reference gene primers were amplified, and this amplification served to estimate nucleated cell counts. The data were produced by immunoSEQ multiplex PCR, yet TCRdb's version contains in-frame clones alone and is incomplete. V and J calls and clone size are as listed in that table; D and trimming were resolved from the DNA. The repertoire holds fewer than 55,000 clones, with about 63% as singletons. J lost 0 bases, V lost 2 bases, and 3 bases had no gene match. The CDR3 runs to 15 residues. Germline values: CDR1 SGHTA, CDR2 FQGTGA. This chain connects TRBV7-3 to TRBJ2-7, with 8 bases fitting TRBD2. Sequencing used peripheral blood. The receptor's source is a woman in her 70s with acute or convalescent COVID-19. CDR3 sequence: CASSLSSGPSYEQYF. CDR3 DNA sequence: TGTGCCAGCAGCTTATCTAGCGGGCCCTCCTACGAGCAGTACTTC.